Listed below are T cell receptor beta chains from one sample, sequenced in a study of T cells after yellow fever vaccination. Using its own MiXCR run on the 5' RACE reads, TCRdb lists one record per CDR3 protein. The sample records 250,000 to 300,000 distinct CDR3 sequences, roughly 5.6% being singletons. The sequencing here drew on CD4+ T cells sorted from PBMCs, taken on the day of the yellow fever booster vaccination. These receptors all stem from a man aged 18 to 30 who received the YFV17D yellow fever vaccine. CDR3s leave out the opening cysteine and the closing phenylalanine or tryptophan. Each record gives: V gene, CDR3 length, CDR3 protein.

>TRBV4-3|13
ASSQGLASGETQY
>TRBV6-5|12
ASMSGGGLDTQY
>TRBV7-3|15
ASSLGLAGASTDTQY
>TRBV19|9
ASRKQNIQY
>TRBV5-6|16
ASSLSSTILGPNEKLF
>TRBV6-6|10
ASSPGGASVF
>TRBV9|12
ASSTGSGRETQY
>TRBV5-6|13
ASSVPGQGVDTQY
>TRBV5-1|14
ASSPLLAGGLDTQY
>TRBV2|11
ATRLAGGGEQF
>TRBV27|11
ASTPRGGNTIY
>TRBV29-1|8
SVSQSGYT
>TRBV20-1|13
SARDPKGAGEKLF
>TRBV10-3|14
AISPMADRGSSPLH
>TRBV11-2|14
ASSPWTGVMNTEAF
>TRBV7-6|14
ASSLALGVSSSPLH
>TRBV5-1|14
ASSLEAGRSTDTQY
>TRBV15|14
ATSRVGGGYTDTQY
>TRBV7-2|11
AITGGPGLGYT
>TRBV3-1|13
ASSQGGFGGNTIY
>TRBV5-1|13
ASSRDLIDTDTQY
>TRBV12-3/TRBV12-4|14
ASSAPGTGSFNEQF
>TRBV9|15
ASSDSSGTAFGNTIY
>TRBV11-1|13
ASNLRLGASYEQY
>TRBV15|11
ATSRAQGDEQY
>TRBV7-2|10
ASSPYGETQY
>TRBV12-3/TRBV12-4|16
ASSLSAGTGEVNYGYT
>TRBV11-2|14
ASSQEAGLANYGYT
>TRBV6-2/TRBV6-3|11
AAYGRAGGELF
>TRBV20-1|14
SASRPGQGKVQPQH
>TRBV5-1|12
ASSDQGQTYEQY
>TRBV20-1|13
SARDPRRFQETQY
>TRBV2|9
ASELNSPLH
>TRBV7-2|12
ASSLRQTNQPQH
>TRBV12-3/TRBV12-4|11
ASSFGSNTEAF
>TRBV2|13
ASSARGLSTDTQY
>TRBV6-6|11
ATGFGSYNEQF
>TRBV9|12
ASSPTVRTYEQY
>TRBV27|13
ASSLGLAGAETQY
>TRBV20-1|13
STRPTGNDNEKLF
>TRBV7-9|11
ASSFLLADEQF
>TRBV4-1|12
ASSQLGGRPEAF
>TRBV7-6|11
ASSLGRQGGQY
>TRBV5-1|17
ASSLVGTGVRKGNTEAF
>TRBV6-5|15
ASSSRSGGPTGNEQF
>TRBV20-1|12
SAGPGLLQETQY
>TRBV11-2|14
ASSSGDRGRTGELF
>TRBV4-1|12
ASSQDVAGNIQY
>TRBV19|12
ASSPDGYSYGYT
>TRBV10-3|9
AISTGYGYT
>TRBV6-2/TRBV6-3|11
ASSHRREGEAF
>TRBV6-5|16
ASISRTRGIPSSYEQY
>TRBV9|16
ASSVGPAGAPPIWEQF
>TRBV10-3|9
ASGGITEAF